A selection of T cell receptor beta chains follows, all from one sample in a study of technical replicates of blood from several donors. Produced via immunoSEQ multiplex PCR; TCRdb's table is partial and in-frame only. The sample consists of approximately 60,000 clones, around 88% of them appearing once. The sequenced material came from PBMCs. Receptors originate from a human donor in good health. Some clones in this sample may be carry-over from other donors' samples. Each CDR3 is given with its conserved first and last residue. A D gene is named only where the DNA matches it firmly. Clone size appears in some rows only: once, few, many, or a class for an expanded clone.

TRBD1	TRBV28	.	TRBJ1-1	CASSLLRGSGGRTFF	TGTGCCAGCAGTTTACTTCGGGGTTCAGGGGGGAGAACTTTCTTT
.	TRBV6-1	.	TRBJ1-5	CASSDGSGPQPQHF	TGTGCCAGCAGTGATGGGTCAGGGCCTCAGCCCCAGCATTTT
TRBD1	TRBV2	once	TRBJ1-5	CASKPDRGGNQPQHF	TGTGCCAGCAAACCCGACAGGGGGGGCAATCAGCCCCAGCATTTT
.	TRBV2	once	TRBJ1-1	CASSEMWSLGSEAFF	TGTGCCAGCAGTGAAATGTGGTCCCTGGGCTCTGAAGCTTTCTTT
TRBD2	TRBV2	.	TRBJ2-7	CASKGTSGGEQYF	TGTGCCAGCAAAGGGACTAGCGGGGGGGAGCAGTACTTC
TRBD1	TRBV10-1	.	TRBJ1-1	CASGQGRTEAFF	TGCGCCAGCGGACAGGGGCGGACTGAAGCTTTCTTT
TRBD1	TRBV7-8	.	TRBJ2-7	CASSLRGQGGSYEQYF	TGTGCCAGCAGCTTAAGGGGACAGGGGGGGTCCTACGAGCAGTACTTC
TRBD2	TRBV27	.	TRBJ2-1	CASSLWGGNEQFF	TGTGCCAGCAGTTTATGGGGGGGCAATGAGCAGTTCTTC
TRBD2	TRBV4-3	.	TRBJ2-1	CASSQDRLAALYNEQFF	TGCGCCAGCAGCCAAGATCGACTAGCGGCCCTCTACAATGAGCAGTTCTTC
TRBD1	TRBV7-9	.	TRBJ2-7	CASSSPLLDRGRHEQYF	TGTGCCAGCAGCTCCCCACTACTCGACAGGGGGCGTCACGAGCAGTACTTC
TRBD1	TRBV30	once	TRBJ2-1	CAWKGGGNEQFF	TGTGCCTGGAAAGGGGGCGGCAATGAGCAGTTCTTC
.	TRBV9	.	TRBJ2-3	CASSVEGGPYSTDTQYF	TGTGCCAGCAGCGTGGAGGGGGGGCCTTATAGCACAGATACGCAGTATTTT
TRBD1	TRBV5-1	once	TRBJ2-1	CASSAGTGAHYNEQFF	TGCGCCAGCAGCGCCGGGACAGGAGCCCACTACAATGAGCAGTTCTTC
TRBD1	TRBV7-9	.	TRBJ1-2	CASSLRVKGAQGYTF	TGTGCCAGCAGCTTGAGGGTTAAGGGGGCGCAGGGCTACACCTTC
.	TRBV7-2	.	TRBJ2-1	CASSLARDNEQFF	TGTGCCAGCAGCTTAGCGAGAGATAATGAGCAGTTCTTC
TRBD2	TRBV10-1	.	TRBJ2-7	CASSGKRTSGRYEQYF	TGCGCCAGCAGCGGTAAAAGGACTAGCGGGAGGTACGAGCAGTACTTC
.	TRBV7-6	.	TRBJ2-1	CASSLAFGDEYNEQFF	TGTGCCAGCAGCTTAGCTTTCGGAGACGAGTACAATGAGCAGTTCTTC
.	TRBV6-5	.	TRBJ1-2	CASSYSQGRGIYGYTF	TGTGCCAGCAGTTACTCTCAGGGAAGGGGGATCTATGGCTACACCTTC
TRBD2	TRBV10-3	.	TRBJ2-7	CAISVPSGGLYEQYF	TGTGCCATCAGTGTCCCTAGCGGGGGACTATACGAGCAGTACTTC
TRBD2	TRBV9	.	TRBJ2-7	CASSVDPAGDYEQYF	TGTGCCAGCAGCGTAGATCCAGCGGGGGACTACGAGCAGTACTTC
.	TRBV18	.	TRBJ1-1	CASSTDGYGAFF	TGTGCCAGCTCTACAGATGGGTACGGAGCTTTCTTT
TRBD1	TRBV5-8	.	TRBJ2-5	CASSLWDRSGQETQYF	TGTGCCAGCAGCCTCTGGGACAGGTCAGGGCAAGAGACCCAGTACTTC
TRBD2	TRBV6-4	.	TRBJ2-1	CASSDSASGGVPTEQFF	TGTGCCAGCAGTGACTCAGCTAGCGGGGGGGTTCCTACTGAGCAGTTCTTC
.	TRBV4-1	once	TRBJ1-5	CASSHPVGPGPQHF	TGCGCCAGCAGCCATCCCGTAGGCCCGGGGCCCCAGCATTTT
TRBD2	TRBV15	.	TRBJ2-7	CATSRDALRLASEQYF	TGTGCCACCAGCAGAGATGCGTTGAGACTAGCCTCCGAGCAGTACTTC
TRBD2	TRBV7-2	.	TRBJ2-1	CASSLEPAGFNEQFF	TGTGCCAGCAGCTTAGAACCAGCGGGATTTAATGAGCAGTTCTTC
.	TRBV19	.	TRBJ1-5	CASSILGAGNQPQHF	TGTGCCAGTAGTATTCTGGGGGCTGGCAATCAGCCCCAGCATTTT
.	TRBV5-6	.	TRBJ2-5	CASTRDIGETQYF	TGTGCCAGCACTCGGGATATCGGAGAGACCCAGTACTTC
.	TRBV7-2	.	TRBJ2-1	CASSLDGFREQFF	TGTGCCAGCAGCTTAGACGGTTTCCGTGAGCAGTTCTTC
TRBD1	TRBV30	few	TRBJ1-4	CACGTGLIEKLFF	TGTGCCTGTGGGACAGGTTTGATTGAAAAACTGTTTTTT
TRBD1	TRBV6-1	.	TRBJ2-3	CASSRGLTDTQYF	TGTGCCAGCAGCAGGGGGCTTACAGATACGCAGTATTTT
.	TRBV13	.	TRBJ2-3	CASTPQGPTDTQYF	TGTGCCAGCACTCCACAGGGACCCACAGATACGCAGTATTTT
.	TRBV30	.	TRBJ1-1	CAWSVQSNTEAFF	TGTGCCTGGAGTGTACAGTCGAACACTGAAGCTTTCTTT
TRBD1	TRBV5-4	medium-sized	TRBJ1-2	CASSPLDRGPSNYGYTF	TGTGCCAGCAGCCCGCTGGACAGGGGGCCTTCAAACTATGGCTACACCTTC
.	TRBV5-8	once	TRBJ1-2	CASSLFTANYGYTF	TGTGCCAGCAGCTTGTTCACGGCTAACTATGGCTACACCTTC
TRBD1	TRBV18	.	TRBJ2-3	CASSPFSTGATDTQYF	TGTGCCAGCTCACCATTCTCGACAGGGGCGACAGATACGCAGTATTTT
TRBD1	TRBV12-5	.	TRBJ1-2	CASGTGAGYTF	TGTGCTAGTGGCACAGGGGCCGGCTACACCTTC
.	TRBV7-2	.	TRBJ2-3	CASSLSRTDTQYF	TGTGCCAGCAGCTTGAGCCGCACAGATACGCAGTATTTT
.	TRBV27	once	TRBJ2-7	CASSGSYEQYF	TGTGCCAGCTCCGGCTCCTACGAGCAGTACTTC
TRBD1	TRBV2	.	TRBJ1-2	CASEAQGNYGYTF	TGTGCCAGCGAGGCACAGGGGAACTATGGCTACACCTTC
TRBD2	TRBV19	.	TRBJ2-1	CASSIGGASGSRFF	TGTGCCAGTAGTATAGGCGGGGCTAGCGGGAGTCGGTTCTTC
.	TRBV7-8	.	TRBJ2-5	CASSLGRGPQETQYF	TGTGCCAGCAGCTTAGGGCGGGGGCCCCAAGAGACCCAGTACTTC